Following are 25 T cell receptor beta chains from one sample sequenced in a study of regulatory T cells in long-lasting Graves disease. iRepertoire HTBI primers and Arm-PCR of CDR3 regions built TCR beta libraries. TCRdb processed the multiplex PCR reads anew with MiXCR; each CDR3 protein has one entry. The sample gives 420,000 or so distinct CDR3 sequences, 20% to 30% of which show up once; approximately 28% is in the top ten. Time point of the sample: persistent/refractory GD, antithyroid drugs over 5 years with positive TRAb. There was RNA extracted from PBMCs, and the TCR library was made from it. The sequences come from peripheral blood mononuclear cells (PBMCs), collected when the disease was refractory, from a patient treated with antithyroid drugs. The origin of the receptors is a female donor with Graves disease.

This clonotype was picked up a small number of times. This could be a read error, since a much larger clone is one nucleotide away. This sequence joins TRBV2 and TRBJ2-6; D perhaps matches TRBD1 (6 bases). CDR1 and CDR2 from the germline V gene are SNHLY and FYNNEI. This CDR3 comprises 17 residues. This chain's CDR3 is CASIPPYRVSEANVLTF. The CDR3 DNA sequence: TGTGCCAGCATCCCCCCTTACAGGGTCTCTGAGGCCAACGTCCTGACTTTC.

The rearrangement links TRBV25-1 to TRBJ1-5, with D possibly being TRBD1 (6 bases). This CDR3 has 13 amino acids. V was cut by 4 bases and J by 5 bases, with 9 bases left in between. From germline, CDR1 is MGHDK and CDR2 SYGVNS. CDR3 sequence reads: CASSGAGDQPQHF. DNA of the CDR3: TGTGCCAGCAGTGGGGCAGGGGATCAGCCCCAGCATTTT.

The chain joins TRBV7-6 to TRBJ2-7; the D gene is possibly TRBD2 (5 bases). V was shortened by 5 bases and J by 6 bases, with 17 bases between the two germline ends. The CDR3 runs to 14 residues. The germline V gene has CDR1 SGHVS and CDR2 FNYEAQ. CDR3 sequence (DNA): TGTGCCAGCAGCGAAGGATCGGGGATTGGCGAGCAGTACTTC. Translated, it gives CASSEGSGIGEQYF.

V and J are TRBV12-3 or TRBV12-4 and TRBJ1-1; 9 positions match TRBD1. The V segment lost 8 bases and the J segment 0 bases; nucleotides outside the gene matches: 13. The CDR3 has 17 residues. The CDR3: CASGRTTGGAVNTEAFF. The DNA for the CDR3 is TGTGCCAGCGGTAGAACAACAGGGGGCGCGGTGAACACTGAAGCTTTCTTT.

This clonotype was counted only a few times. The chain carries TRBV2 and TRBJ2-2, with 10 bases fitting TRBD2. There are 15 residues in the CDR3. Germline lookup yields CDR1 SNHLY and CDR2 FYNNEI. The V segment lost 7 bases and the J segment 1 base; nucleotides outside the gene matches: 3. CDR3 sequence: CASNLAGGNTGELFF. The CDR3 nucleotides are TGTGCCAGCAATTTAGCGGGAGGGAACACCGGGGAGCTGTTTTTT.

In this sample, this clonotype turned up a few times. The V gene is TRBV5-5, the J gene TRBJ1-4; 9 nucleotides agree with TRBD1. The V gene's germline CDR1 is SGHKS and CDR2 YYEKEE (reference sequence). The CDR3 spans 16 residues. V shed 2 bases, J shed 5 bases, and the junction held 7 bases outside the gene matches. CDR3 residues: CASSLATGGSNEKLFF. The DNA for the CDR3 is TGTGCCAGCAGCTTAGCTACAGGGGGCAGCAATGAAAAACTGTTTTTT.

This clonotype was counted between two and nine times. The chain links TRBV5-1 to TRBJ2-6; D call uncertain. The V gene lost 0 bases and the J gene lost 0 bases, with 13 bases spanning the gap. The length of the CDR3 is 18 residues. Germline CDR1 and CDR2: SGHRS and YFSETQ. This CDR3 reads CASSLVGQTNSGANVLTF. CDR3 sequence (DNA): TGCGCCAGCAGCTTGGTAGGCCAGACCAACTCTGGGGCCAACGTCCTGACTTTC.

V is TRBV4-1 and J is TRBJ1-1; D is uncertain. From germline, CDR1 is MGHRA and CDR2 YSYEKL. This CDR3 comprises 16 residues. V shed 0 bases and J shed 2 bases, with 13 bases lying between them. The DNA for the CDR3 is TGCGCCAGCAGCCAAGAGGGAAGCCTTTTCAACACTGAAGCTTTCTTT. Translating it yields CASSQEGSLFNTEAFF.

V and J are TRBV28 and TRBJ2-7, with D possibly matching TRBD2 (5 bases). This CDR3 region has 14 residues. Germline CDR1 is MDHEN and CDR2 is SYDVKM. Trimming left V 2 bases short and J 4 bases short, with 12 bases between. CDR3 protein: CASSLIGERYEQYF. CDR3 in DNA: TGTGCCAGCAGTTTAATCGGGGAAAGGTACGAGCAGTACTTC.

There are many counts of this clonotype. This CDR3 is CASSPRSGEQYF. The CDR3 nucleotides read TGTGCCAGCAGCCCCAGATCTGGGGAGCAGTACTTC. V is TRBV28 and J is TRBJ2-7; no clear D. V dropped 6 bases and J dropped 7 bases, with 13 bases sitting between them. CDR1 is MDHEN and CDR2 is SYDVKM in the germline V gene. CDR3 size: 12 residues.

J is TRBJ2-6 and V is TRBV7-3, with D maybe TRBD1 (5 bases). Trimming took off 2 bases at V and 1 base at J, with 18 bases between the two ends. This CDR3 comprises 19 residues. CDR1 is SGHTA and CDR2 is FQGTGA in the germline V gene. In nucleotides, the CDR3 is TGTGCCAGCAGCTTATTCACGGCGTCAGGGCGATCTGGGGCCAACGTCCTGACTTTC. The encoded protein is CASSLFTASGRSGANVLTF. Full variable domain (rest looked up from reference TRBV7-3 and TRBJ2-6): GAGVSQTPSNKVTEKGKYVELRCDPISGHTALYWYRQSLGQGPEFLIYFQGTGAADDSGLPNDRFFAVRPEGSVSTLKIQRTERGDSAVYLCASSLFTASGRSGANVLTFGAGSRLTVL.

This clonotype has ten or more counts. The chain couples TRBV3-1 to TRBJ1-4, with 9 bases aligning to TRBD1. CDR3 length: 15 residues. The germline CDR1 and CDR2 sequences are LGHDT and YNNKEL (reference sequence). J was trimmed by 7 bases and V by 1 base; bases with no gene match: 4. CDR3 sequence: CASSQVGQGGEKLFF. The CDR3 bases are TGTGCCAGCAGCCAAGTGGGACAGGGTGGTGAAAAACTGTTTTTT.

This clonotype was counted only a few times. J is TRBJ1-3 and V is TRBV28; possible D gene TRBD1, 5 bases. CDR1 is MDHEN, CDR2 SYDVKM, per germline. The CDR3 is 16 amino acids. The V end was cut by 3 bases, the J end by 3 bases, with 15 bases between. The CDR3 nucleotides are TGTGCCAGCAGTTTGATCCAACTTGGGGGTGGAAACACCATATATTTT. This translates into CASSLIQLGGGNTIYF.

V usage is TRBV30 and J usage is TRBJ2-1, with TRBD2 matching 12 bases. V was clipped by 3 bases and J by 9 bases; unmatched bases: 6. This CDR3 contains 14 residues. Germline assignment: CDR1 GTSNPN and CDR2 SVGIG (reference sequence). The CDR3, as DNA: TGTGCCTGGAGACGACTAGCGGGAGACATTGAGCAGTTCTTC. Translating it yields CAWRRLAGDIEQFF.

V gene TRBV5-1 combines with J gene TRBJ2-5; tentatively, D is TRBD2 (6 bases). Per germline, CDR1 SGHRS and CDR2 YFSETQ. CDR3 length: 14 amino acids. With 6 bases removed from V and 5 bases from J, the gap between germline ends came to 17 bases. The CDR3 region is CASISGRGGETQYF. The CDR3 region has the DNA TGCGCCAGCATAAGTGGCAGAGGAGGGGAGACCCAGTACTTC.

The J gene is TRBJ2-2, the V gene TRBV14, with D hard to call. Germline V lookup: CDR1 SGHDN, CDR2 FVKESK. The V gene lost 0 bases and the J gene lost 7 bases, with 24 bases spanning the gap. The CDR3 length is 19 residues. CDR3 amino acids: CASSQEVGWRSNLHGELFF. CDR3 coding DNA: TGTGCCAGCAGCCAAGAAGTGGGCTGGCGGTCGAACCTGCACGGGGAGCTGTTTTTT.

This clonotype was detected only a few times. The chain carries TRBV5-5 and TRBJ1-4; D gene ambiguous. Germline V gene data show CDR1 as SGHKS and CDR2 as YYEKEE (reference sequence). The CDR3 sequence is 15 residues long. Trimming cost V 0 bases and J 0 bases, with 6 bases left between them. The CDR3: CASSLGASTNEKLFF. The CDR3 region has the DNA TGTGCCAGCAGCTTGGGGGCTTCAACTAATGAAAAACTGTTTTTT.

The chain combines TRBV18 with TRBJ2-7, with D perhaps TRBD1 (5 bases). Trimming took 6 bases from V and 4 from J, leaving 19 bases between them. The CDR3 contains 15 residues. Germline CDR1 and CDR2: KGHSH and LQKENI. CDR3 protein: CASSPDSTSVYEQYF. Written as DNA, the CDR3 is TGTGCCAGCTCGCCTGACAGCACATCGGTTTACGAGCAGTACTTC.

This clonotype was counted only a few times. This chain joins TRBV29-1 and TRBJ1-1; D is perhaps TRBD1 (5 bases). The V gene lost 8 bases and the J gene lost 2 bases, with 15 bases spanning the gap. The germline V gene has CDR1 SQVTM and CDR2 ANQGSEA. The CDR3 spans 13 residues. The CDR3 DNA sequence: TGCAGCCCCACGGGGGGATTAAACACTGAAGCTTTCTTT. It encodes CSPTGGLNTEAFF. Based on the CDR3 plus reference TRBV29-1 and TRBJ1-1, the full variable domain is SAVISQKPSRDICQRGTSLTIQCQVDSQVTMMFWYRQQPGQSLTLIATANQGSEATYESGFVIDKFPISRPNLTFSTLTVSNMSPEDSSIYLCSPTGGLNTEAFFGQGTRLTVV.

This clonotype has ten or more counts. The V call is TRBV20-1, the J call TRBJ1-4; D might be TRBD1 (5 bases). CDR1 and CDR2 (germline): DFQATT, SNEGSKA (reference sequence). The CDR3 covers 13 residues. V gave up 7 bases and J gave up 0 bases, with 9 bases separating them. DNA for the CDR3: TGCAGTGTAGGAGGGGCAACTAATGAAAAACTGTTTTTT. Encoded protein: CSVGGATNEKLFF.

The genes are TRBV27 and TRBJ1-6; weak D call: TRBD1 (5 bases). Trimming took off 5 bases at V and 7 bases at J, with 18 bases between the two ends. CDR1 and CDR2 from the germline V gene are MNHEY and SMNVEV (reference sequence). This CDR3 is 16 amino acids long. The CDR3: CASSPEIGRGNSPLHF. CDR3 nucleotides: TGTGCCAGCAGTCCGGAGATCGGACGGGGCAATTCACCCCTCCACTTT.

This clonotype was counted ten times or more. Written as DNA, the CDR3 is TGTGCCAGCAGAGGTAAACGGGGGGAATCTGGTGGAAACACCATATATTTT. Translation gives CASRGKRGESGGNTIYF. The chain links TRBV28 to TRBJ1-3, with a tentative D call TRBD1 (5 bases). Trimming cost V 6 bases and J 3 bases, with 21 bases left between them. Per germline, CDR1 MDHEN and CDR2 SYDVKM. This CDR3 has 17 residues. Looking up the rest from reference TRBV28 and TRBJ1-3 gives the full variable domain: DVKVTQSSRYLVKRTGEKVFLECVQDMDHENMFWYRQDPGLGLRLIYFSYDVKMKEKGDIPEGYSVSREKKERFSLILESASTNQTSMYLCASRGKRGESGGNTIYFGEGSWLTVV.

Ten or more counts support this clonotype. This chain joins TRBV19 and TRBJ2-7, with D possibly being TRBD2 (5 bases). Germline loops: CDR1 LNHDA, CDR2 SQIVND (reference sequence). The CDR3 spans 18 residues. Trimming left V 5 bases short and J 2 bases short, with 25 bases between. Written as DNA, the CDR3 is TGTGCCAGTAGTGTGGGTTCGCTTGGGAGAATGACAACCTACGAGCAGTACTTC. It specifies CASSVGSLGRMTTYEQYF.

This chain connects TRBV6-5 to TRBJ2-4, with 11 bases matching TRBD1. The J segment lost 9 bases and the V segment lost 2 bases, leaving 12 bases of the junction unmatched. Germline V CDR1 and CDR2: MNHEY, SVGAGI. This CDR3 contains 17 residues. CDR3 sequence reads: CASSYEATGTGGLIQYF. As DNA, the CDR3 is TGTGCCAGCAGTTACGAAGCAACCGGGACAGGGGGTCTCATTCAGTACTTC.

Here the CDR3 DNA reads TGTGCCATCAGTGAGTCGACAGAGAACACTGAAGCTTTCTTT. It encodes CAISESTENTEAFF. The chain employs TRBV10-3 and TRBJ1-1; perhaps TRBD1 as D (5 bases). The CDR3 runs to 14 residues. Germline values: CDR1 ENHRY, CDR2 SYGVKD. V dropped 0 bases and J dropped 1 base, with 6 bases sitting between them.